This T cell receptor (beta chain) was profiled in a study of cytomegalovirus exposure and HLA in healthy donors. Study-wide findings and caveats: In a later analysis, approximately 18,000 TCR beta sequences were associated with HLA alleles at 0.05 false discovery rate. CMV serostatus was the only immune exposure information that was available.

The primer mix had 60 Vbeta and 13 Jbeta primers. Sequenced by immunoSEQ multiplex PCR; TCRdb stores in-frame clones only, minus some. The profile shows approximately 92,000 clones, about four fifths of them singletons. V was pared by 0 bases and J by 4 bases, with 5 bases between. This CDR3 is 13 amino acids long. Germline CDR1 and CDR2: SGHNT and YYREEE (reference sequence). Notes on this clone: Its antigen is not identified.

The chain links TRBV5-4 to TRBJ1-5; D not resolved. The source of this sequence is a woman in her 70s in good health and CMV-seropositive. The sequenced sample was PBMCs. The CDR3 protein is CASSLDRNQPQHF. CDR3 bases: TGTGCCAGCAGCTTGGATCGGAATCAGCCCCAGCATTTT.